This T cell receptor (beta chain) was sequenced during a study of control samples from healthy donors and cancer patients. The CDR3 has 20 amino acids. The V and J ends lost 4 bases and 0 bases, in that order; junction bases with no gene match: 12. From germline, CDR1 is KGHDR and CDR2 SFDVKD. The table came from immunoSEQ multiplex PCR; TCRdb's copy has only in-frame clones and leaves some out. The profile shows about 100,000 clones, approximately 86% of them singletons. V usage is TRBV24-1 and J usage is TRBJ2-1; 12 bases agree with TRBD2. Input material: blood. This receptor was identified in a man in his thirties or forties in good health. The CDR3 protein is CATSDPRLAGVASSYNEQFF. CDR3 bases: TGTGCCACCAGTGACCCACGACTAGCGGGAGTTGCGAGCTCCTACAATGAGCAGTTCTTC.